These T cell receptor beta chains were read from a single sample in a study of Ad26.COV2.S vaccination and SARS-CoV-2 variants. TCRdb's table, derived via immunoSEQ multiplex PCR, lists solely in-frame clones and lacks some. Seen here are about 390,000 clones, about 90% observed once, and the top ten hold about 1.7%. The specimen was peripheral blood, collected in a trial of Ad26.COV2.S vaccine versus placebo. These receptors came from a person aged 18 to 65 who received the Ad26.COV2.S COVID-19 vaccine or a placebo. Both conserved end residues are part of each CDR3. The D gene is left open where the match is weak. Not all rows give a size; the values are once, few, many and, for expanded clones, a class.

V	J	D	size	DNA	CDR3
TRBV5-6	TRBJ1-2	-	-	TGTGCCAGCAGCTTGTACGACAGACTGCTAAATGGCTACACCTTC	CASSLYDRLLNGYTF
TRBV12-5	TRBJ1-2	TRBD1	-	TGTGCTAGTGGTTTAGTTGGACAGGCCCCCTCGGTCGGCAGAGGCTACACCTTC	CASGLVGQAPSVGRGYTF
TRBV19	TRBJ1-5	TRBD1	-	TGTGCCAGTAGTACCACGGGACAGGGGGTCTTGGGCAATCAGCCCCAGCATTTT	CASSTTGQGVLGNQPQHF
TRBV2	TRBJ1-2	-	-	TGTGCCAGCAAAGAGGGATTCTATGGCTACACCTTC	CASKEGFYGYTF
TRBV5-5	TRBJ1-5	TRBD1	once	TGTGCCAGCAGCTTGACAGGGGGTAGCAATCAGCCCCAGCATTTT	CASSLTGGSNQPQHF
TRBV19	TRBJ1-5	-	-	TGTGGACGAGGGCAGAACGACAATAGCAATCAGCCCCAGCATTTT	CGRGQNDNSNQPQHF
TRBV7-8	TRBJ1-2	-	-	TGTGCCAGCAGCTTAAACACCGATTCTCCCAATGGCTACACCTTC	CASSLNTDSPNGYTF
TRBV6-5	TRBJ1-2	-	-	TGTGCCAGCAAAACGGTGAATGGCTACACCTTC	CASKTVNGYTF
TRBV7-9	TRBJ1-2	TRBD1	-	TGTGCCAGCAGCTCGACAGGGACTCTCCATTACACCTTC	CASSSTGTLHYTF
TRBV11-2	TRBJ2-7	-	once	TGTGCCAGCAGCTTAGTGCAGGGTCGGAGCTACGAGCAGTACTTC	CASSLVQGRSYEQYF